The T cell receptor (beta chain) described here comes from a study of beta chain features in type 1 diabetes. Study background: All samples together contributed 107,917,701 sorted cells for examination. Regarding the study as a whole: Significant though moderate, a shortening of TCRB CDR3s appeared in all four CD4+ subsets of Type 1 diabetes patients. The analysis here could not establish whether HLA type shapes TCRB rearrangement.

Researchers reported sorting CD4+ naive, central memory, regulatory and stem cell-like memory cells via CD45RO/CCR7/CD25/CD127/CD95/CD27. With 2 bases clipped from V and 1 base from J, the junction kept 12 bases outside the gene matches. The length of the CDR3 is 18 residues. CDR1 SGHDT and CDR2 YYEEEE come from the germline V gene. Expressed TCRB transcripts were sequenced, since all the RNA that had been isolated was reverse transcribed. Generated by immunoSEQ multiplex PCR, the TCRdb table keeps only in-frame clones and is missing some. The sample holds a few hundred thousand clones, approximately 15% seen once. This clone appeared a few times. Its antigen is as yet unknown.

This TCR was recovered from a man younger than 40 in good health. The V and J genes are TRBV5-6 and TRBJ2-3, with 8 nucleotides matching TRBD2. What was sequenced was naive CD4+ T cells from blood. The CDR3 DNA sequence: TGTGCCAGCAGCTTTGAGATATCACTAGCGGTGGGCACAGATACGCAGTATTTT. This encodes CASSFEISLAVGTDTQYF.